Listed below are T cell receptor beta chains from one sample, sequenced in a study of cytomegalovirus exposure and HLA in healthy donors. Only in-frame clones appear in the TCRdb table, and some are missing; sequencing was by immunoSEQ multiplex PCR. The sample records hundreds of thousands of clones, about 89% being singletons. The sequenced sample consisted of PBMCs. The receptors derive from a woman aged 18 to 35 in good health and CMV-seronegative. Each CDR3 is given with its conserved first and last residue. A D gene is named only where the DNA matches it firmly. A row's size may be missing; if present it is once, few, many or a size class.

clone_size	v_call	j_call	d_call	cdr3_nt	cdr3_aa
NA	TRBV5-1	TRBJ2-5	NA	TGCGCCAGCAGCTTGGGGAGCTCGGAGACCCAGTACTTC	CASSLGSSETQYF
NA	TRBV7-2	TRBJ2-7	TRBD2	TGTGCCAGCAGCTTAGCGACTAGCGGGAGGGCCTTAACCTACGAGCAGTACTTC	CASSLATSGRALTYEQYF
NA	TRBV4-3	TRBJ2-1	NA	TGCGCCAGCAGCCAAGAGGAGGCGGCCTCCTACAATGAGCAGTTCTTC	CASSQEEAASYNEQFF
NA	TRBV9	TRBJ1-2	NA	TGTGCCAGCAGCGCAACCAGGTCAGGTTATGGCTACACCTTC	CASSATRSGYGYTF
NA	TRBV5-1	TRBJ2-7	NA	TGCGCCAGCAGCTGGTTCCCTAGCCCTGGGAACGAGCAGTACTTC	CASSWFPSPGNEQYF
NA	TRBV11-2	TRBJ1-2	NA	TGTGCCAGCAGCTCGCAGGGGTACTATGGCTACACCTTC	CASSSQGYYGYTF
NA	TRBV30	TRBJ2-1	NA	TGTGCCTGGAGTGTTTTAGGGGCAGACGACAATGAGCAGTTCTTC	CAWSVLGADDNEQFF
NA	TRBV14	TRBJ2-3	TRBD2	TGTGCCAGCAGCCGGTCGGGACTATTCACAGATACGCAGTATTTT	CASSRSGLFTDTQYF
NA	TRBV7-2	TRBJ2-5	TRBD2	TGTGCCAGCACCAGAAGCGGGAGGGCCCAAGAGACCCAGTACTTC	CASTRSGRAQETQYF
once	TRBV5-4	TRBJ2-2	NA	TGTGCCAGCAGCCTCGACACCGGGGAGCTGTTTTTT	CASSLDTGELFF
NA	TRBV7-6	TRBJ2-3	NA	TGTGCCAGCAGCTGGGGGGACGGTGGCACAGATACGCAGTATTTT	CASSWGDGGTDTQYF
NA	TRBV15	TRBJ2-7	TRBD2	TGTGCCACCAGCATAATTAGCGGGAGCTCCTACGAGCAGTACTTC	CATSIISGSSYEQYF
NA	TRBV4-3	TRBJ2-7	TRBD1	TGCGCCAGCAGCCAAACTGTGACAGGGTACGAGCAGTACTTC	CASSQTVTGYEQYF
NA	TRBV7-9	TRBJ2-3	TRBD2	TGTGCCAGCAGCCCCTCCCTAGCGGGGGTAAACACAGATACGCAGTATTTT	CASSPSLAGVNTDTQYF
NA	TRBV7-2	TRBJ1-3	NA	TGTGCCAGCAGCTCGAAATCTTTGACGGGCTCTGGAAACACCATATATTTT	CASSSKSLTGSGNTIYF
NA	TRBV4-1	TRBJ2-7	TRBD2	TGCGCCAGCAGCCACCCCGGGGGGGCCTTTTACGAGCAGTACTTC	CASSHPGGAFYEQYF
NA	TRBV7-8	TRBJ2-2	TRBD2	TGTGCCAGCAGCTCTGCGCCTAGCGGGGGAGGGAGCACCGGGGAGCTGTTTTTT	CASSSAPSGGGSTGELFF
NA	TRBV14	TRBJ2-3	NA	TGTGCCAGCAGCCTAATCACAGATACGCAGTATTTT	CASSLITDTQYF
NA	TRBV2	TRBJ1-2	NA	TGTGCCAGCAGATGGGACGGAACGGGAGCCACGAGGCCCTCTAACTATGGCTACACCTTC	CASRWDGTGATRPSNYGYTF
NA	TRBV27	TRBJ1-1	NA	TGTGCCAGCAGTTTGACAGGGAACACTGAAGCTTTCTTT	CASSLTGNTEAFF
NA	TRBV5-1	TRBJ1-3	TRBD1	TGCGCCAGCAGCTGGGACAGCGGAAACACCATATATTTT	CASSWDSGNTIYF
NA	TRBV6-1	TRBJ2-7	NA	TGTGCCTGTCACGGGGACAACGAGCAGTACTTC	CACHGDNEQYF
NA	TRBV2	TRBJ2-4	TRBD2	TGTGCCAGCGGGTTAGAGACGGGGGGGTTGGGCATTCAGTACTTC	CASGLETGGLGIQYF
once	TRBV5-4	TRBJ1-3	TRBD1	TGTGCCAGCAGTGCGGGACAGGGGGCTGGAAACACCATATATTTT	CASSAGQGAGNTIYF
once	TRBV4-2	TRBJ1-1	TRBD1	TGTGCCAGCAGCCACCGGGGGACAGGGAACACTGAAGCTTTCTTT	CASSHRGTGNTEAFF
once	TRBV7-7	TRBJ2-7	TRBD2	TGTGCCAGCAGCTTAGAAGCGGGAGCCTACGAGCAGTACTTC	CASSLEAGAYEQYF
NA	TRBV19	TRBJ1-1	TRBD1	TGTGCCAGTAGTATAGGGGGACAGCTGAACACTGAAGCTTTCTTT	CASSIGGQLNTEAFF
NA	TRBV27	TRBJ1-2	NA	TGTGCCAGCAGTTTCGCAGTCAACTATGGCTACACCTTC	CASSFAVNYGYTF
NA	TRBV7-6	TRBJ2-7	TRBD2	TGTGCCAGCAGCACTCTAGCGGGAGGGATCTACGAGCAGTACTTC	CASSTLAGGIYEQYF
NA	TRBV6-5	TRBJ1-1	TRBD1	TGTGCCAGCAGTAGGGGGCATTTTGAAGCTTTCTTT	CASSRGHFEAFF
once	TRBV6-9	TRBJ2-3	NA	TGTGCCAGCATTAATGTGGGCAGAGCAGGCACAGATACGCAGTATTTT	CASINVGRAGTDTQYF
once	TRBV6-6	TRBJ1-1	NA	TGTGCCAGCAGTTACCCAAGGTCCGGGGAGAGCACTGAAGCTTTCTTT	CASSYPRSGESTEAFF
once	TRBV7-2	TRBJ1-6	NA	TGTGCCAGCAGCTTAGATGGGGGCCGCGGGCTTGATTCACCCCTCCACTTT	CASSLDGGRGLDSPLHF
NA	TRBV6-4	TRBJ2-1	NA	TGTGCCAGCAGTGACTCTGCGGGATCCTACAATGAGCAGTTCTTC	CASSDSAGSYNEQFF
NA	TRBV4-2	TRBJ2-3	TRBD2	TGTGCCAGCAGCCAAGATCTTGCGGGGGGCTCCACAGATACGCAGTATTTT	CASSQDLAGGSTDTQYF
once	TRBV4-3	TRBJ1-2	TRBD1	TGCGCCAGCAGCCAGGACACAGGGGGAGGCTCCTATGGCTACACCTTC	CASSQDTGGGSYGYTF
NA	TRBV7-9	TRBJ1-3	TRBD1	TGTGCCAGCAGCCCCGGACAGGGCGGCGGAAACACCATATATTTT	CASSPGQGGGNTIYF
NA	TRBV11-2	TRBJ2-1	NA	TGTGCCAGCAGCTTCCTAACTGAGCAGTTCTTC	CASSFLTEQFF
NA	TRBV1	TRBJ1-4	NA	TGCACCAGCAACCAGGGGACAGGTAATGAAAAACTGTTTTTT	CTSNQGTGNEKLFF
NA	TRBV6-1	TRBJ2-7	NA	TGTGCCAGCCTCGGCGACAGGTACGAGCAGTACTTC	CASLGDRYEQYF
NA	TRBV19	TRBJ1-6	NA	TGTGCCAGTAGTAAAAACGCCGGGACTCGAAATTCACCCCTCCACTTT	CASSKNAGTRNSPLHF
NA	TRBV4-2	TRBJ2-7	NA	TGTGCCAGCAGTAATCAGGGGATCGAGCAGTACTTC	CASSNQGIEQYF
NA	TRBV5-4	TRBJ2-7	NA	TGTGCCAGCAGCCCGAAGGACACGCAGAAGCAGTACTTC	CASSPKDTQKQYF
NA	TRBV5-1	TRBJ2-7	TRBD2	TGCGCCAGCAGCTTGGGAGGGACTAGCGCCTACGAGCAGTACTTC	CASSLGGTSAYEQYF
NA	TRBV4-3	TRBJ2-7	NA	TGCGCCAGCAGCCAAGATTGGCAGGGTGCTATGAGCGAGCAGTACTTC	CASSQDWQGAMSEQYF